What follows are 2 T cell receptor beta chains derived from one specimen sequenced in a study of cytomegalovirus exposure and HLA in healthy donors. The PCR contained 60 Vbeta and 13 Jbeta primers. The assay was immunoSEQ multiplex PCR, and TCRdb's table has in-frame clones only and misses some. The sample includes approximately 180,000 clones, 60% to 80% of them seen just once. Sequencing was carried out using PBMCs. These receptor sequences come from a middle-aged man in good health and CMV-seropositive.

J is TRBJ1-2 and V is TRBV28, with 9 positions matching TRBD1. Germline V CDR1 and CDR2: MDHEN, SYDVKM. The CDR3 is made up of 14 amino acids. The junction had 5 bases not matched to a gene; V was cut back by 5 bases and J by 4 bases. CDR3 DNA: TGTGCCAGCAGTCCCGGACAGGGGTCCTATGGCTACACCTTC. It encodes CASSPGQGSYGYTF.

V usage is TRBV6-1 and J usage is TRBJ1-6; D not resolved. Germline V lookup: CDR1 MNHNS, CDR2 SASEGT. The CDR3 sequence is 16 residues long. V dropped 1 base and J dropped 0 bases, with 7 bases sitting between them. In DNA, the CDR3 is TGTGCCAGCAGTGAAGGGAGTAGCTCCTATAATTCACCCCTCCACTTT. It is translated as CASSEGSSSYNSPLHF.